This TCR beta chain emerged from a study of blood T cell repertoires in COVID-19 (dated by TCRdb to the early 2020s). Broadly, across the study: The collaborator samples originated in the United States, Italy and Spain and spanned the acute and convalescent phases of COVID-19. Sample metadata almost always included a de-identified subject ID, COVID-19 status, age in years and sex. The dataset comprised deeply sampled blood TCRbeta repertoires from subjects exposed to, actively infected with, or recovered from COVID-19. The samples were drawn from two sources: the first 160 participants of the ongoing ImmuneRACE study, and 950 to 1,500 subjects contributed by 6 global collaborators. The prospective study material was composed of cDNA or gDNA derived from T cells, B-cell-depleted T cells, or PBMCs. The repertoires were released in a freely available public database intended as a resource for research on the immune response to SARS-CoV-2. Where available, HLA class I and class II types were taken from metadata supplied by the sample provider and were not determined by assay-based typing. The paper as a whole reports these results and caveats: Clinical and demographic metadata were provided uncurated, with the amount varying by source and participant.

As regards this clone: Its antigen is currently not known. Per-base quality was not reported, and no clone a single base away is much larger than it.

In the prospective study, participants were about 18 to 90 years old, resided in fewer than 25 geographic areas of the United States, and were enrolled through a virtual design. In the prospective study, participants were assigned to cohorts based on the clinical history participants reported in a screening survey and a study questionnaire. Exposed participants had been in contact, within 2 weeks of entering the study, with a person who had a PCR-confirmed or clinician-diagnosed case of COVID-19. In the prospective study, whole blood, serum and a nasopharyngeal or oropharyngeal swab were collected from each participant by mobile phlebotomists. Additional blood draws and questionnaires over a roughly two-month period could optionally be provided by prospective study participants. Before DNA extraction, blood samples from the prospective study were shipped at room temperature or frozen. TCRbeta CDR3 regions were amplified from genomic DNA by means of the immunoSEQ Assay, a bias-controlled multiplex PCR. The authors' pipeline ran thus. The number of nucleated cells in each sample was estimated by amplification of reference gene primers within the assay. Sequence reads were collapsed and filtered to measure the absolute abundance of every unique TCRbeta CDR3 rearrangement. Productive Simpson clonality was computed per sample as the square root of Simpson's diversity index over productive rearrangements. In its TCRdb copy, this immuneACCESS table keeps in-frame sequences only and misses some clones. Where compared with another copy, unresolved V genes explain less than half of these, and the others have no known cause. V and J calls and clone size follow that table, whereas D and trimming were derived from the DNA. The sample data list more than 350,000 clones, and about 88% of these were observed just once. The top ten hold approximately 1.3% of the sample.

At the junction V is shortened by 3 bases and J by 2 bases, with 13 bases in between. The CDR3 spans 15 residues, from the cysteine through the phenylalanine. CDR3 DNA only is kept here, 45 bases in frame from base 1. CDR1 and CDR2 are drawn from the germline V gene: LGHNA, YSLEER. The sample taken for sequencing was PBMCs or T cells enriched from blood (not recorded which). The rearranged segments are TRBV4-3 and TRBJ1-2, and perhaps TRBD1 as D gene, on 5 matching bases. The sequence was collected from a woman aged 18-35 years who had been exposed to COVID-19. CDR3 reads: CASSQGTGENYGYTF. DNA sequence: TGCGCCAGCAGCCAGGGGACGGGGGAAAACTATGGCTACACCTTC.